Listed here are 25 T cell receptor beta chains from one sample, sequenced in a study of identical twins. TCRdb itself ran the 5' RACE reads through MiXCR, one entry per CDR3 protein. The repertoire holds about 250,000 distinct CDR3 sequences, 7.5% seen once, with under 7% in the top ten. This sample was also put to use in a study of yellow fever vaccine responses in identical twins.

The source material was CD8+ T cells sorted from blood. These receptor sequences come from a woman aged 18 to 35 in good health.

This clonotype occurred a few times. The V and J genes are TRBV24-1 and TRBJ2-7; D is unclear. Germline CDR1 KGHDR, CDR2 SFDVKD. The V end lost 3 bases, the J end lost 6 bases, and 14 bases lay between the germline ends. The CDR3 is made up of 14 amino acids. This chain's CDR3 is CATSDITGTSEQYF. The CDR3 nucleotides read TGTGCCACCAGTGATATTACGGGTACCTCCGAGCAGTACTTC.

This clonotype was detected only a few times. The chain joins TRBV4-1 to TRBJ1-1; D possibly corresponds to TRBD1 (5 bases). The V gene's germline CDR1 is MGHRA and CDR2 YSYEKL. V was pared by 0 bases and J by 1 base, with 9 bases between. The CDR3 has 15 residues. CDR3 loop: CASSQDGGTNTEAFF. The CDR3 DNA reads TGCGCCAGCAGCCAAGATGGGGGAACGAACACTGAAGCTTTCTTT.

Many counts were recorded for this clonotype. The V call is TRBV28, the J call TRBJ2-1; D is undetermined. This CDR3 has 13 amino acids. V was cut by 4 bases and J by 4 bases, with 8 bases left in between. Germline values: CDR1 MDHEN, CDR2 SYDVKM. CDR3 in DNA: TGTGCCAGCAGTTCAGTTGAATACAATGAGCAGTTCTTC. This translates into CASSSVEYNEQFF.

This rearrangement joins TRBV23-1 to TRBJ1-1; the D is unclear. TRBV23-1 is flagged as an ORF with uncertain function. This CDR3 has 23 residues. Trimming pared 4 bases from V and 1 base from J, leaving 37 bases between. In DNA, the CDR3 is TGCGCCAGCAGTCCCCGGTACGGCTTATTGGTACGGCTTAAACCTAAACAGAACACTGAAGCTTTCTTT. Encoded protein: CASSPRYGLLVRLKPKQNTEAFF.

This clonotype has ten or more counts. The chain couples TRBV12-3 or TRBV12-4 to TRBJ2-1; tentatively, D is TRBD2 (6 bases). The CDR3 is 14 residues long. V was trimmed by 4 bases and J by 3 bases, leaving 10 bases between them. CDR3 region: CASSWRGSYNEQFF. CDR3 bases: TGTGCCAGCAGTTGGAGGGGAAGCTACAATGAGCAGTTCTTC.

By sample fraction, this clonotype is medium-sized. The CDR3 reads CASSLSVAGDLIEPTDTQYF. CDR3 DNA: TGTGCCAGCAGCTTAAGCGTAGCGGGGGACCTCATAGAGCCCACAGATACGCAGTATTTT. The rearrangement links TRBV7-8 to TRBJ2-3, with 9 nucleotides matching TRBD2. The junction had 17 bases not matched to a gene; V was cut back by 2 bases and J by 2 bases. The V gene's germline CDR1 is SGHVS and CDR2 FQNEAQ. This CDR3 has 20 amino acids. Based on the CDR3 plus reference TRBV7-8 and TRBJ2-3, the full variable domain is GAGVSQSPRYKVAKRGQDVALRCDPISGHVSLFWYQQALGQGPEFLTYFQNEAQLDKSGLPSDRFFAERPEGSVSTLKIQRTQQEDSAVYLCASSLSVAGDLIEPTDTQYFGPGTRLTVL.

The V gene is TRBV20-1, the J gene TRBJ2-1; tentative D call: TRBD2 (6 bases). This CDR3 spans 16 amino acids. CDR1 and CDR2 from the germline V gene are DFQATT and SNEGSKA (reference sequence). V dropped 5 bases and J dropped 0 bases, with 17 bases sitting between them. CDR3 sequence (DNA): TGCAGTGCTGCCAAGGGGACTGGCAGCTCCTACAATGAGCAGTTCTTC. It is translated as CSAAKGTGSSYNEQFF.

This clonotype showed up many times. The V and J genes are TRBV4-1 and TRBJ1-2; weak D call: TRBD1 (5 bases). The CDR3 spans 15 residues. CDR1 and CDR2 from the germline V gene are MGHRA and YSYEKL. V dropped 0 bases and J dropped 4 bases, with 12 bases sitting between them. The chain's CDR3 is CASSQEGANVYGYTF. The CDR3 DNA reads as TGCGCCAGCAGCCAAGAAGGGGCGAATGTCTATGGCTACACCTTC.

This clonotype came up many times. The chain carries TRBV7-9 and TRBJ1-5; possible D gene TRBD1, 5 bases. The CDR3 has 14 residues. Per germline, CDR1 SEHNR and CDR2 FQNEAQ (reference sequence). V shed 1 base and J shed 7 bases, with 11 bases lying between them. CDR3 sequence: CASSLGQGGQPQHF. DNA of the CDR3: TGTGCCAGCAGCTTAGGCCAGGGTGGGCAGCCCCAGCATTTT.

The table lists this clonotype with many counts. This chain uses TRBV14 with TRBJ2-1, with D uncertain. Between the trimmed V and J ends, which lost 0 bases and 9 bases, there was a span of 12 bases. CDR1 and CDR2 (germline): SGHDN, FVKESK. CDR3 length equals 14 residues. The chain's CDR3 is CASSQDRFLLEQFF. The CDR3 bases are TGTGCCAGCAGCCAAGATCGGTTTCTACTTGAGCAGTTCTTC.

In its sample, this clonotype was seen many times. The CDR3 protein is CASSQDGLAGQADTQYF. The DNA for the CDR3 is TGCGCCAGCAGCCAAGATGGACTAGCGGGGCAAGCAGATACGCAGTATTTT. The chain combines TRBV4-1 with TRBJ2-3; 12 bases agree with TRBD2. CDR3 size: 17 residues. Per germline, CDR1 MGHRA and CDR2 YSYEKL. V lost 0 bases, J lost 4 bases, and 5 bases stayed unmatched.

This clonotype was found a few times. J is TRBJ2-5 and V is TRBV3-1; TRBD2 aligns across 8 bases. V shed 0 bases, J shed 5 bases, and the junction held 8 bases outside the gene matches. The CDR3 totals 16 residues. Germline CDR1 reads LGHDT; CDR2 reads YNNKEL (reference sequence). The CDR3 DNA is TGTGCCAGCAGCCAAGACGTAGCGGGAACCGGGGAGACCCAGTACTTC. It yields the protein CASSQDVAGTGETQYF.

This clonotype occurred many times. The chain joins TRBV12-3 or TRBV12-4 to TRBJ1-1; perhaps TRBD1 as D (6 bases). CDR3 length: 15 residues. V gave up 7 bases and J gave up 4 bases, with 19 bases separating them. The DNA of the CDR3 is TGTGCCAGCACCTTGGGGGGGGCCGGTGGCACTGAAGCTTTCTTT. Translated: CASTLGGAGGTEAFF.

This clonotype has at least ten counts. This rearrangement joins TRBV12-3 or TRBV12-4 to TRBJ1-2; 9 nucleotides line up with TRBD1. The CDR3 length is 15 residues. V trimming: 6 bases; J trimming: 3 bases; junction bases outside the gene matches: 8. The CDR3 region has the DNA TGTGCCAGCAGGCCCCCGGGACAGGGAGACTATGGCTACACCTTC. Encoded protein: CASRPPGQGDYGYTF.

V is TRBV11-1 and J is TRBJ2-2; the D gene is possibly TRBD2 (5 bases). The CDR3 sequence is 13 residues long. The germline V gene has CDR1 SGHAT and CDR2 FQDESV (reference sequence). V lost 1 base, J lost 6 bases, and 6 bases lay in between. CDR3 in amino acids: CASSLVEAGELFF. The CDR3 bases are TGTGCCAGCAGCTTAGTGGAGGCCGGGGAGCTGTTTTTT.

This clonotype was seen many times. This chain links TRBV12-3 or TRBV12-4 with TRBJ2-1, with TRBD2 matching 10 bases. After removal of 5 bases from V and 0 bases from J, the junction contained 7 bases not matched to a gene. The CDR3 consists of 17 residues. DNA for the CDR3: TGTGCCAGCAGTCGGGGACTAGCGATCAACTCCTACAATGAGCAGTTCTTC. It encodes CASSRGLAINSYNEQFF.

With regard to this clonotype: One end of the junction fails to match germline, which may point to a read error. The chain carries TRBV20-1 and TRBJ1-1; 12 bases agree with TRBD1. This CDR3 has 10 residues. The V gene's germline CDR1 is DFQATT and CDR2 SNEGSKA (reference sequence). CDR3 loop: CSAMGQGAVF. CDR3 bases: TGCAGTGCTATGGGACAGGGGGCCGTCTTT.

This clonotype was detected a few times. This chain links TRBV27 with TRBJ2-1, with D tentatively TRBD2 (6 bases). The CDR3 loop spans 15 amino acids. The germline CDR1 and CDR2 sequences are MNHEY and SMNVEV (reference sequence). V was cut by 7 bases and J by 3 bases, with 16 bases left in between. The CDR3 here is CASTPNRGGYNEQFF. The CDR3 DNA reads TGTGCCAGCACTCCGAACCGGGGAGGCTACAATGAGCAGTTCTTC.

In this sample, this clonotype is medium-sized (0.01 to 0.1%). This chain joins TRBV6-5 and TRBJ2-3; D is ambiguous. Germline V lookup: CDR1 MNHEY, CDR2 SVGAGI. Trimming took off 2 bases at V and 2 bases at J, with 8 bases between the two ends. This CDR3 is built from 14 residues. The CDR3 sequence: CASSYEGYTDTQYF. CDR3 sequence (DNA): TGTGCCAGCAGTTACGAAGGTTACACAGATACGCAGTATTTT.

This clonotype was counted ten times or more. The gene calls are TRBV5-5 and TRBJ2-1; TRBD2 agrees at 7 bases. This CDR3 contains 14 residues. J lost 4 bases, V lost 3 bases, and 4 bases had no gene match. Germline-derived CDR1 and CDR2 are SGHKS and YYEKEE (reference sequence). For the CDR3, the DNA is TGTGCCAGCAGCTCTACTAGCGTTTACAATGAGCAGTTCTTC. This codes for CASSSTSVYNEQFF.

The chain joins TRBV20-1 to TRBJ1-1; a weak D match, TRBD1 (6 bases). V was trimmed by 0 bases and J by 5 bases, leaving 16 bases between them. The CDR3 contains 15 residues. Looked up from germline, CDR1 is DFQATT and CDR2 is SNEGSKA (reference sequence). In DNA, the CDR3 is TGCAGTGCTAGAGATCTCAGGGGAGCACGGACTGAAGCTTTCTTT. Its protein product is CSARDLRGARTEAFF.

The sample holds many counts of this clonotype. V and J are TRBV29-1 and TRBJ2-1; D gene unclear. The V gene's germline CDR1 is SQVTM and CDR2 ANQGSEA. The CDR3 loop spans 15 amino acids. Trimming cost V 7 bases and J 0 bases, with 16 bases left between them. CDR3 sequence (DNA): TGCAGCGCCCGATACAGACCAAGCTCCTACAATGAGCAGTTCTTC. Encoded protein: CSARYRPSSYNEQFF.

This clonotype was observed a few times. The chain couples TRBV16 to TRBJ2-1; tentatively, D is TRBD2 (6 bases). The germline gives CDR1 KGHSY, CDR2 FQNENV. Between the trimmed V and J ends, which lost 7 bases and 3 bases, there was a span of 16 bases. This CDR3 has 15 amino acids. CDR3 protein: CASNPLEGVYNEQFF. CDR3 sequence (DNA): TGTGCCAGCAACCCCCTGGAGGGTGTCTACAATGAGCAGTTCTTC.

This clonotype was recorded many times. The chain uses TRBV10-2 and TRBJ2-1, with TRBD1 matching over 7 bases. The germline gives CDR1 WSHSY, CDR2 SAAADI. The CDR3 is made up of 14 amino acids. With 4 bases clipped from V and 5 bases from J, the junction kept 5 bases outside the gene matches. CDR3 bases: TGCGCCAGCAGTGTAGGGGGCAGCAACAATGAGCAGTTCTTC. It specifies CASSVGGSNNEQFF.

At least ten counts were recorded for this clonotype. The chain combines TRBV7-9 with TRBJ1-2; D may be TRBD1 (5 bases). CDR1 and CDR2 (germline): SEHNR, FQNEAQ (reference sequence). With 11 bases removed from V and 6 bases from J, the gap between germline ends came to 22 bases. CDR3 length equals 14 residues. CDR3 protein: CALRTKGRQHGYTF. The CDR3 coding sequence is TGTGCCCTCCGGACTAAGGGGCGCCAGCATGGCTACACCTTC.